Included here is one T cell receptor beta chain sequence, with context. This specimen belongs to a study of T cell changes during pregnancy in multiple sclerosis. Germline V gives CDR1 SGHNT, CDR2 YYREEE (reference sequence). Trimming removed 4 bases from V and 6 bases from J; junction bases left unmatched: 12. This CDR3 has 15 amino acids. Using immunoSEQ multiplex PCR, the repertoire was profiled, and TCRdb retains in-frame clones only, with some absent. The sample has about 40,000 clones, roughly 92% seen once. The chain couples TRBV5-4 to TRBJ2-7; 8 bases match TRBD2. The sequence was obtained from a female donor with multiple sclerosis, enrolled in a pregnancy study. The material was peripheral blood, obtained before pregnancy. As DNA, the CDR3 is TGTGCCAGCAGCCATAGACTAGCGAGACCTTTCGAGCAGTACTTC. This translates into CASSHRLARPFEQYF.